Presented here are 18 T cell receptor beta chains from one specimen sequenced in a study of T cell repertoires in cytomegalovirus infection. TCRdb independently ran MiXCR on the reads; one entry per CDR3 protein. This sample carries hundreds of thousands of distinct CDR3 sequences, around 31% of them seen once, and the ten largest clones take around a sixth. Their cognate antigens are unknown. The sequencing here drew on cultured PBMCs, taken from culture after CMV antigen stimulation. Every receptor here comes from a human donor in good health (CMV status not recorded). Some clones in this sample may be carry-over from other donors' samples.

V usage is TRBV14 and J usage is TRBJ2-7; D may be TRBD1 or TRBD2 (5 bases each). V lost 4 bases and J 3 bases, leaving 16 bases between the germline ends. This CDR3 is 15 amino acids long. Per germline, CDR1 SGHDN and CDR2 FVKESK. The CDR3 here is CASSPGHLGGYEQYF. CDR3 DNA sequence: TGTGCCAGCAGCCCCGGACACCTTGGAGGCTACGAGCAGTACTTC. The full variable domain, rest sourced from reference TRBV14 and TRBJ2-7, is EAGVTQFPSHSVIEKGQTVTLRCDPISGHDNLYWYRRVMGKEIKFLLHFVKESKQDESGMPNNRFLAERTGGTYSTLKVQPAELEDSGVYFCASSPGHLGGYEQYFGPGTRLTVT.

The chain links TRBV19 to TRBJ2-1, with D maybe TRBD1 (5 bases). Between the trimmed V and J ends, which lost 6 bases and 7 bases, there was a span of 19 bases. Germline values: CDR1 LNHDA, CDR2 SQIVND (reference sequence). This CDR3 is built from 15 residues. The CDR3 sequence: CASSPIASNRNEQFF. As DNA, the CDR3 is TGTGCCAGTAGCCCAATAGCTTCAAACAGGAATGAGCAGTTCTTC.

The table lists this clonotype with a few counts. The V gene is TRBV7-9, the J gene TRBJ1-3; 7 bases fit TRBD1. With 5 bases clipped from V and 0 bases from J, the junction kept 10 bases outside the gene matches. Germline V CDR1 and CDR2: SEHNR, FQNEAQ (reference sequence). The CDR3 has 17 amino acids. The CDR3 is CASSTDRAVYSGNTIYF. The CDR3 DNA reads TGTGCCAGCAGCACAGACAGGGCCGTATACTCTGGAAACACCATATATTTT. Using reference TRBV7-9 and TRBJ1-3 for the parts outside the CDR3, the full variable domain is DTGVSQNPRHKITKRGQNVTFRCDPISEHNRLYWYRQTLGQGPEFLTYFQNEAQLEKSRLLSDRFSAERPKGSFSTLEIQRTEQGDSAMYLCASSTDRAVYSGNTIYFGEGSWLTVV.

The J gene is TRBJ2-7, the V gene TRBV7-2; 10 positions agree with TRBD2. The CDR3 totals 15 residues. J gave up 3 bases and V 4 bases, and 6 bases lay outside the gene matches. Germline V CDR1 and CDR2: SGHTA, FQGNSA. The DNA of the CDR3 is TGTGCCAGCAGCTACCTAGCGGGGGACTTCTACGAGCAGTACTTC. This codes for CASSYLAGDFYEQYF.

On this clonotype itself: At one of its ends the junction is not consistent with the germline gene, which may arise from a read error. The chain joins TRBV20-1 to TRBJ2-7; 7 positions agree with TRBD2. The germline V gene has CDR1 DFQATT and CDR2 SNEGSKA (reference sequence). The CDR3 has 14 residues. The CDR3 protein is CSAGEGAGPFEQYF. In nucleotides, the CDR3 is TGCAGTGCTGGAGAGGGAGCGGGGCCCTTCGAGCAGTACTTC.

The count of this clonotype is one. The chain joins TRBV28 to TRBJ2-7; D could derive from TRBD1 or TRBD2 (5 bases each). This CDR3 is 15 amino acids long. Looked up from germline, CDR1 is MDHEN and CDR2 is SYDVKM. The V end lost 2 bases, the J end lost 5 bases, and 16 bases lay between the germline ends. The DNA of the CDR3 is TGTGCCAGCAGTTTAACCGGGACCCTATTGGACGAGCAGTACTTC. Its translation is CASSLTGTLLDEQYF.

V usage is TRBV11-2 and J usage is TRBJ2-3; TRBD2 aligns across 9 bases. Germline CDR1 is SGHAT and CDR2 is FQNNGV. Germline trimming cut 5 bases from V and 1 base from J; bases unmatched to any gene: 7. The CDR3 length is 16 residues. CDR3 in DNA: TGTGCCAGCAGCCGAAGCGGGGGGTACGGCACAGATACGCAGTATTTT. It codes for CASSRSGGYGTDTQYF. Variable domain in full (rest from reference TRBV11-2 and TRBJ2-3): EAGVAQSPRYKIIEKRQSVAFWCNPISGHATLYWYQQILGQGPKLLIQFQNNGVVDDSQLPKDRFSAERLKGVDSTLKIQPAKLEDSAVYLCASSRSGGYGTDTQYFGPGTRLTVL.

The rearrangement joins TRBV15 to TRBJ2-1; 11 positions agree with TRBD1. V lost 8 bases to trimming and J lost 9 bases; unmatched junction nucleotides: 6. The CDR3 runs 13 residues. The germline gives CDR1 LNHNV, CDR2 YYDKDF (reference sequence). This CDR3 reads CATRGTGGPEQFF. Here the CDR3 DNA reads TGTGCCACCCGGGGGACAGGGGGTCCTGAGCAGTTCTTC.

In this sample, this clonotype turned up a few times. DNA for the CDR3: TGTGCCAGCAGCTTAGAGATATACCTTTCCACAGATACGCAGTATTTT. Protein product: CASSLEIYLSTDTQYF. This chain uses TRBV7-2 with TRBJ2-3, with D unresolved. The CDR3 is 16 residues long. Germline V gives CDR1 SGHTA, CDR2 FQGNSA. V lost 1 base, J lost 2 bases, and 13 bases lay in between. The variable domain in full, with the rest retrieved from reference TRBV7-2 and TRBJ2-3, is GAGVSQSPSNKVTEKGKDVELRCDPISGHTALYWYRQSLGQGLEFLIYFQGNSAPDKSGLPSDRFSAERTGGSVSTLTIQRTQQEDSAVYLCASSLEIYLSTDTQYFGPGTRLTVL.

This chain uses TRBV20-1 with TRBJ2-1, with D perhaps matching TRBD2 (5 bases). CDR3 length equals 16 residues. Germline CDR1 is DFQATT and CDR2 is SNEGSKA (reference sequence). With 6 bases removed from V and 6 bases from J, the gap between germline ends came to 24 bases. CDR3 sequence (DNA): TGCAGTGCGACTCGGACTGGATCCCGCTTCGGCAATGAGCAGTTCTTC. Amino acids: CSATRTGSRFGNEQFF.

This sequence joins TRBV12-3 or TRBV12-4 and TRBJ2-7; no reliable D call. V lost 6 bases and J 2 bases, leaving 11 bases between the germline ends. The length of the CDR3 is 13 residues. The CDR3 spells CASSSQLTYEQYF. CDR3 nucleotides: TGTGCCAGCAGCTCTCAACTAACCTACGAGCAGTACTTC.

This clonotype turned up a few times. This CDR3 reads CASRGTADSPYNEQFF. CDR3 DNA sequence: TGCGCCAGCCGCGGGACAGCCGATAGCCCCTACAATGAGCAGTTCTTC. The chain links TRBV5-1 to TRBJ2-1, with a possible D match to TRBD1 (7 bases). The V end was cut by 7 bases, the J end by 2 bases, with 19 bases between. The CDR3 is 16 amino acids. CDR1 is SGHRS and CDR2 is YFSETQ in the germline V gene.

This clonotype was picked up a small number of times. J is TRBJ2-1 and V is TRBV5-1; D remains unclear. The germline V gene has CDR1 SGHRS and CDR2 YFSETQ. This CDR3 comprises 15 residues. Trimming took 1 base from V and 4 from J, leaving 12 bases between them. Here the CDR3 reads CASSLRVAEYNEQFF. CDR3 nucleotides: TGCGCCAGCAGCTTGAGGGTCGCGGAATACAATGAGCAGTTCTTC.

The J gene is TRBJ1-5, the V gene TRBV2; no clear D gene. V gave up 5 bases and J gave up 4 bases, with 12 bases separating them. Germline V CDR1 and CDR2: SNHLY, FYNNEI. CDR3 size: 14 residues. DNA for the CDR3: TGTGCCAGCAGTCGGACTGACCCTAATCAGCCCCAGCATTTT. It translates to CASSRTDPNQPQHF.

This clonotype was found a few times. The V gene is TRBV7-8, the J gene TRBJ2-7; D tentatively reads TRBD1 or TRBD2 (7 bases each). CDR1 and CDR2 (germline): SGHVS, FQNEAQ. CDR3 length equals 13 residues. Trimming removed 3 bases at V and 6 bases at J, with 12 bases between. This CDR3 reads CASSFQGGLEQYF. DNA of the CDR3: TGTGCCAGCAGCTTCCAGGGGGGGCTCGAGCAGTACTTC.

In its sample, this clonotype was seen a few times. The genes are TRBV7-6 and TRBJ2-7; D unclear. CDR3 length: 18 residues. Per germline, CDR1 SGHVS and CDR2 FNYEAQ. Trimming cost V 1 base and J 0 bases, with 19 bases left between them. Here the CDR3 reads CASSLGLGGGPTSYEQYF. CDR3 nucleotides: TGTGCCAGCAGCTTAGGCTTAGGTGGCGGCCCTACCTCCTACGAGCAGTACTTC.

This clonotype has more than one count but fewer than ten. This sequence joins TRBV20-1 and TRBJ2-3, with D perhaps given as TRBD1 or TRBD2 (7 bases each). Per the germline V gene, CDR1 is DFQATT and CDR2 is SNEGSKA (reference sequence). The CDR3 consists of 15 residues. V lost 6 bases to trimming and J lost 3 bases, with 19 bases between them. CDR3 residues: CSAGGGPGGTDTQYF. The CDR3 DNA reads TGCAGTGCAGGGGGAGGGCCAGGGGGGACAGATACGCAGTATTTT.

V usage is TRBV19 and J usage is TRBJ2-1; D remains ambiguous. V was shortened by 3 bases and J by 0 bases, with 9 bases between the two germline ends. The CDR3 has 15 residues. Germline-derived CDR1 and CDR2 are LNHDA and SQIVND (reference sequence). This CDR3 is CASSMAAVSYNEQFF. The CDR3 DNA sequence: TGTGCCAGTAGTATGGCGGCAGTCTCCTACAATGAGCAGTTCTTC.